This T cell receptor beta chain originates from a study of T cell clonality in common variable immunodeficiency. A note on this clone: Its antigen is still unknown. The CDR3 is cut off 3 residues early in the read; its end comes from the germline J gene.

Caucasian heritage predominated among both patients and controls. TCRdb keeps only in-frame clones here, not all; method: immunoSEQ multiplex PCR. The data show some 8,200 clones, and the top ten clones hold 3% to 4%. V lost 5 bases and J 2 bases, leaving 12 bases between the germline ends. CDR1 is SEHNR and CDR2 is FQNEAQ in the germline V gene (reference sequence). The length of the CDR3 is 15 residues. General study findings and limits: Compared with controls, CVID subjects had fewer shared TCRbeta clones. Common variable immunodeficiency TCR beta sequences reportedly had fewer deletions and N-nucleotide insertions.

The sequenced sample consisted of peripheral blood mononuclear cells. This chain links TRBV7-9 with TRBJ2-2; D possibly corresponds to TRBD1 (6 bases). This TCR came from a human donor with common variable immunodeficiency. The CDR3 DNA, read in part, is TGTGCCAGCAGCCAGGGGCAGGCCAACACCGGGGAG. The encoded protein is CASSQGQANTGE. The entire CDR3 is CASSQGQANTGELFF.